Below, 17 T cell receptor beta chains from the same sample are listed, as sequenced in a study of HIV-infected patients and healthy controls. TCRdb redid the calling of the 5' RACE reads with MiXCR, one entry per CDR3 protein. The table lists 50,000 to 80,000 distinct CDR3 sequences, less than 20% of them singletons. The sequenced sample consisted of CD4+ T cells from blood. These receptors all stem from a human donor in good health.

This clonotype has more than one count but fewer than ten. The chain employs TRBV7-9 and TRBJ2-3; D not resolved. From germline, CDR1 is SEHNR and CDR2 FQNEAQ (reference sequence). The V end was cut by 2 bases, the J end by 0 bases, with 3 bases between. CDR3 size: 13 residues. The CDR3 DNA is TGTGCCAGCAGCTTACTGAGCACAGATACGCAGTATTTT. It specifies CASSLLSTDTQYF.

The chain employs TRBV11-2 and TRBJ2-7, with 14 bases identical to TRBD2. CDR1 and CDR2 from the germline V gene are SGHAT and FQNNGV. Unmatched junction bases numbered 5, after V lost 4 bases and J lost 6 bases. CDR3 length: 15 amino acids. The CDR3 nucleotides are TGTGCCAGCAGCTCAGGGACTAGCGGGAGACTCGAGCAGTACTTC. It encodes CASSSGTSGRLEQYF.

This clonotype was counted at least ten times. The rearrangement joins TRBV29-1 to TRBJ2-1, with 7 bases aligning to TRBD2. V shed 8 bases and J 4 bases; nucleotides not matched to a gene: 11. The CDR3 has 14 amino acids. The germline gives CDR1 SQVTM, CDR2 ANQGSEA. CDR3 bases: TGCAGCCTATTGTGGAGCGGGGCGTACAATGAGCAGTTCTTC. Amino acid sequence: CSLLWSGAYNEQFF.

In its sample, this clonotype was seen many times. The V call is TRBV2, the J call TRBJ1-5; D is undetermined. Trimming removed 6 bases at V and 5 bases at J, with 8 bases between. Germline loops: CDR1 SNHLY, CDR2 FYNNEI. The length of the CDR3 is 12 residues. In nucleotides, the CDR3 is TGTGCCAGCAGCGGAGATTATCAGCCCCAGCATTTT. Its protein is CASSGDYQPQHF.

V gene TRBV29-1 combines with J gene TRBJ2-7; possibly TRBD1 for D (6 bases). Trimming took off 4 bases at V and 3 bases at J, with 13 bases between the two ends. Germline CDR1 is SQVTM and CDR2 is ANQGSEA. The CDR3 is 13 amino acids. CDR3 region: CSVGDNRDYEQYF. The CDR3 DNA sequence: TGCAGCGTTGGTGATAACAGGGACTACGAGCAGTACTTC.

This clonotype was observed at least ten times. The rearrangement links TRBV29-1 to TRBJ2-7; no firm D call. The ends were cut back, 7 bases at V and 0 bases at J, with 13 bases in the middle. The CDR3 covers 13 residues. CDR1 SQVTM and CDR2 ANQGSEA come from the germline V gene. The CDR3 DNA follows: TGCAGCGGGGTGGGCAGCTTCTCCTACGAGCAGTACTTC. It yields the protein CSGVGSFSYEQYF.

This clonotype was counted a few times. The rearrangement joins TRBV7-2 to TRBJ2-3; 13 nucleotides align to TRBD2. Germline assignment: CDR1 SGHTA and CDR2 FQGNSA. There are 16 residues in the CDR3. V shed 4 bases, J shed 4 bases, and the junction held 5 bases outside the gene matches. The CDR3 sequence is CASSWTSGGGADTQYF. The CDR3, as DNA: TGTGCCAGCAGCTGGACTAGCGGGGGAGGGGCAGATACGCAGTATTTT.

The chain links TRBV20-1 to TRBJ2-7; weak D call: TRBD2 (5 bases). Germline V gene sequence: CDR1 DFQATT, CDR2 SNEGSKA (reference sequence). CDR3 length: 17 residues. V dropped 1 base and J dropped 2 bases, with 21 bases sitting between them. CDR3 nucleotides: TGCAGTGCTAGAGCCCCGGAGGTAGCGCTCCTTCCCTACGAGCAGTACTTC. This gives the protein CSARAPEVALLPYEQYF.

The sample holds a few counts of this clonotype. The rearrangement links TRBV9 to TRBJ2-7, with D perhaps TRBD1 (5 bases). Germline assignment: CDR1 SGDLS and CDR2 YYNGEE. There are 14 residues in the CDR3. V lost 1 base and J lost 5, with 13 bases in between. DNA for the CDR3: TGTGCCAGCAGCGTAACCCAGGGATGGGACGAGCAGTACTTC. Translated, it gives CASSVTQGWDEQYF.

In this sample, this clonotype turned up many times. The chain links TRBV12-3 or TRBV12-4 to TRBJ1-1; D remains unclear. The V and J ends lost 7 bases and 4 bases respectively, with 10 bases between them. CDR3 length equals 12 residues. The CDR3 sequence: CASKLRPTEAFF. The DNA for the CDR3 is TGTGCCAGCAAACTGAGGCCCACTGAAGCTTTCTTT.

The chain uses TRBV29-1 and TRBJ2-1; D is perhaps TRBD2 (6 bases). The length of the CDR3 is 14 residues. Germline CDR1 reads SQVTM; CDR2 reads ANQGSEA. Deletions cut 5 bases from V and 4 bases from J, with 15 bases between. CDR3 sequence (DNA): TGCAGCGTTACGCCGGGACTGCAATACAATGAGCAGTTCTTC. Translation gives CSVTPGLQYNEQFF.

CDR3 protein: CASMAEEANYGYTF. DNA for the CDR3: TGTGCCAGCATGGCGGAGGAAGCTAACTATGGCTACACCTTC. This rearrangement joins TRBV6-2 or TRBV6-3 to TRBJ1-2; D not certain. Germline CDR1 is MNHEY and CDR2 is SVGEGT. CDR3 length equals 14 residues. Trimming shortened V by 7 bases and J by 0 bases, and 12 bases separated the two germline ends.

The chain has TRBV4-1 and TRBJ1-5; the D is unclear. V dropped 1 base and J dropped 4 bases, with 17 bases sitting between them. The V gene's germline CDR1 is MGHRA and CDR2 YSYEKL. There are 17 residues in the CDR3. The CDR3, as DNA: TGCGCCAGCAGCCAAGGTAATGTCGGTTTAAGGAATCAGCCCCAGCATTTT. Translated, it gives CASSQGNVGLRNQPQHF.

CDR3 DNA sequence: TGTGCCAGCACCCGGTTTGGTGCAAATGAAAAACTGTTTTTT. This gives the protein CASTRFGANEKLFF. V and J are TRBV27 and TRBJ1-4; no reliable D call. The CDR3 covers 14 residues. CDR1 is MNHEY, CDR2 SMNVEV, per germline (reference sequence). V lost 7 bases and J 5 bases, leaving 14 bases between the germline ends.

This clonotype has only a few counts. The chain employs TRBV29-1 and TRBJ2-7, with 10 bases identical to TRBD1. Germline assignment: CDR1 SQVTM and CDR2 ANQGSEA. V shed 6 bases and J 4 bases; nucleotides not matched to a gene: 9. The CDR3 sequence is 14 residues long. CDR3 amino acids: CSVGRDRGRYEQYF. The DNA for the CDR3 is TGCAGCGTCGGCCGGGACAGGGGCAGATACGAGCAGTACTTC.

This clonotype appeared many times. The V and J genes are TRBV5-1 and TRBJ2-3; 7 nucleotides align to TRBD1. Trimming took 0 bases from V and 2 from J; bases not matched to a gene: 3. Germline V gives CDR1 SGHRS, CDR2 YFSETQ. This CDR3 region has 15 residues. The chain's CDR3 is CASSLGQGHTDTQYF. The CDR3 nucleotides read TGCGCCAGCAGCTTGGGACAGGGACACACAGATACGCAGTATTTT.

There are a few counts of this clonotype. This chain uses TRBV12-3 or TRBV12-4 with TRBJ1-2; D may be TRBD1 (5 bases). V was pared by 6 bases and J by 1 base, with 24 bases between. The CDR3 runs to 18 residues. The CDR3 sequence: CASSPQVALRVLNYGYTF. CDR3 nucleotide sequence: TGTGCCAGCAGCCCTCAGGTCGCCCTCAGGGTTCTTAACTATGGCTACACCTTC.